The 3 T cell receptor beta chains presented below share a single source sample, sequenced in a study of T cell responses to AZD1222 COVID-19 vaccine. The method was immunoSEQ multiplex PCR; TCRdb's version includes in-frame clones alone and lacks a portion of them. The table includes 150,000 to 200,000 clones, approximately 90% detected once. The sequencing here drew on peripheral blood, taken on day 0 of AZD1222 vaccination. These receptor sequences come from an adult in good health.

The chain links TRBV11-2 to TRBJ2-7; maybe TRBD2 (6 bases). The CDR3 runs 12 residues. The ends were cut back, 7 bases at V and 12 bases at J, with 19 bases in the middle. The germline V gene encodes CDR1 SGHAT and CDR2 FQNNGV. CDR3 DNA: TGTGCCAGCACCTCGGGGGTCGCGGGGTTGTACTTC. Protein product: CASTSGVAGLYF.

The chain links TRBV7-2 to TRBJ2-3; a possible D gene is TRBD1 (6 bases). CDR1 and CDR2 (germline): SGHTA, FQGNSA. V lost 5 bases and J lost 1, with 13 bases in between. The CDR3 consists of 15 residues. CDR3 region: CASSASGTRTDTQYF. CDR3 DNA sequence: TGTGCCAGCAGCGCTTCCGGGACACGCACAGATACGCAGTATTTT.

The chain is built from TRBV27 and TRBJ2-1, with 13 bases matching TRBD2. In germline, CDR1 is MNHEY, CDR2 SMNVEV (reference sequence). There are 15 residues in the CDR3. V dropped 5 bases and J dropped 10; count of bases not matched to a gene: 8. The CDR3 loop reads CASSPRGLAGAEQFF. The DNA of the CDR3 is TGTGCCAGCAGTCCCCGCGGACTAGCGGGGGCAGAGCAGTTCTTC.